A selection of T cell receptor beta chains follows, all from one sample in a study of radiotherapy plus CTLA-4 blockade in lung cancer. Measured with immunoSEQ multiplex PCR; TCRdb has only the in-frame clones, and not every one. The data show around 78,000 clones, around 81% seen once. The material was peripheral blood, obtained from a patient treated with radiotherapy plus ipilimumab. The origin of the receptors is a human donor with non-small cell lung cancer who had a partial response to radiotherapy plus ipilimumab. Some clones in this sample may be carry-over from other donors' samples. Each CDR3 is given with its conserved first and last residue. A D gene is named only where the DNA matches it firmly.

TRBV29-1	.	TRBJ1-4	13	CSVGGNANEKLFF	TGCAGCGTTGGCGGGAACGCGAATGAAAAACTGTTTTTT
TRBV29-1	.	TRBJ2-5	13	CSVEGGGGQTQYF	TGCAGCGTTGAAGGCGGGGGCGGGCAGACCCAGTACTTC
TRBV4-1	TRBD2	TRBJ2-7	20	CASSRRTPGLAGGSSYEQYF	TGCGCCAGCAGCCGAAGAACACCGGGACTAGCGGGAGGGAGCTCCTACGAGCAGTACTTC
TRBV18	.	TRBJ1-2	15	CASSPQYGELYGYTF	TGTGCCAGCTCACCTCAATACGGGGAACTTTATGGCTACACCTTC
TRBV9	.	TRBJ2-1	18	CASSVGPGGPGSYNEQFF	TGTGCCAGCAGCGTAGGGCCCGGAGGGCCGGGATCCTACAATGAGCAGTTCTTC
TRBV5-5	TRBD1	TRBJ2-1	13	CASSMTGYNEQFF	TGTGCCAGCAGCATGACAGGGTACAATGAGCAGTTCTTC
TRBV11-3	.	TRBJ1-1	13	CASSLEGATEAFF	TGTGCCAGCAGCTTAGAGGGGGCCACTGAAGCTTTCTTT
TRBV7-9	.	TRBJ1-6	15	CASSFGSSYNSPLHF	TGTGCCAGCAGCTTTGGCAGCTCCTATAATTCACCCCTCCACTTT
TRBV9	TRBD2	TRBJ2-3	16	CASSSVAGGRTDTQYF	TGTGCCAGCAGCTCGGTAGCGGGGGGGCGCACAGATACGCAGTATTTT
TRBV29-1	.	TRBJ2-1	16	CSVDGLWTTGYNEQFF	TGCAGCGTTGATGGACTCTGGACGACGGGTTACAATGAGCAGTTCTTC
TRBV29-1	TRBD1	TRBJ1-3	16	CSVEMGQGFLGNTIYF	TGCAGCGTTGAGATGGGACAGGGCTTCCTTGGAAACACCATATATTTT